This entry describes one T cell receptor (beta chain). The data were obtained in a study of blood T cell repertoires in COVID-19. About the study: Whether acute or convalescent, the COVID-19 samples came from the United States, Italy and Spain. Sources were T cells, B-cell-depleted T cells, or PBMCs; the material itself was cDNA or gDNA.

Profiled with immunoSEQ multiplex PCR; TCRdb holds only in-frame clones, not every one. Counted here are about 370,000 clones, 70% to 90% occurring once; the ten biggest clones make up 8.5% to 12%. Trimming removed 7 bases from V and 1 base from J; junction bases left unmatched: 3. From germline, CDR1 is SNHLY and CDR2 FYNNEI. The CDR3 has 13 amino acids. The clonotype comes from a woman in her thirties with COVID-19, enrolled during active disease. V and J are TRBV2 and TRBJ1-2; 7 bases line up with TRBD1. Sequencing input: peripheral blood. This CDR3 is CASTQGDNYGYTF. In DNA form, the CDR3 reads TGTGCCAGCACGCAGGGGGATAACTATGGCTACACCTTC.